This is a list of T cell receptor beta chains from one sample in a study of T cell changes during pregnancy in multiple sclerosis. Clones were read by immunoSEQ multiplex PCR, and TCRdb kept only the in-frame ones, dropping some. This table has roughly 59,000 clones, 85% to 95% appearing once. The source material was CD4+ T cells from peripheral blood mononuclear cells, sampled before pregnancy. The receptors come from a female donor with multiple sclerosis, enrolled in a pregnancy study. CDR3s include the opening cysteine and the closing phenylalanine or tryptophan. The D gene is left open where the match is weak. Clone size is not always given. Where it is, it says once, few, many or a class for expanded clones.

TRBD1	-	TRBV15	TRBJ2-7	CATSRDRSTGGYEQYF	TGTGCCACCAGCAGAGATCGGTCGACAGGGGGCTACGAGCAGTACTTC
TRBD1	-	TRBV11-2	TRBJ2-3	CASSLAPGGGTDTQYF	TGTGCCAGCAGCTTAGCCCCAGGGGGCGGCACAGATACGCAGTATTTT
-	-	TRBV4-3	TRBJ1-5	CASSQEAGPNQPQHF	TGCGCCAGCAGCCAAGAGGCAGGTCCAAATCAGCCCCAGCATTTT
-	-	TRBV7-2	TRBJ1-4	CASSLVTGRREKLFF	TGTGCCAGCAGCTTAGTAACAGGTCGTCGTGAAAAACTGTTTTTT
TRBD1	few	TRBV7-8	TRBJ1-1	CASSLGQGWTEAFF	TGTGCCAGCAGCCTAGGACAGGGTTGGACTGAAGCTTTCTTT
-	once	TRBV6-4	TRBJ2-1	CASSAGLWNEQFF	TGTGCCAGCAGTGCCGGACTGTGGAATGAGCAGTTCTTC
TRBD2	-	TRBV4-2	TRBJ2-1	CASSQDLGGRVTVNEQFF	TGTGCCAGCAGCCAAGATCTTGGCGGGAGGGTAACAGTCAATGAGCAGTTCTTC
-	-	TRBV10-3	TRBJ2-7	CAIGQLYEQYF	TGTGCCATCGGACAGCTATACGAGCAGTACTTC
-	-	TRBV19	TRBJ1-1	CASKEDWTEAFF	TGTGCCAGTAAAGAGGATTGGACTGAAGCTTTCTTT
-	once	TRBV6-1	TRBJ1-5	CASSTHRAQGQPQHF	TGTGCCAGCAGCACCCATAGGGCCCAGGGTCAGCCCCAGCATTTT
-	-	TRBV19	TRBJ1-2	CGLYEAGYGYTF	TGTGGGCTCTACGAGGCTGGCTATGGCTACACCTTC
TRBD2	-	TRBV9	TRBJ2-1	CASSVEGLAGYEQFF	TGTGCCAGCAGCGTAGAGGGACTAGCGGGTTATGAGCAGTTCTTC
TRBD1	-	TRBV18	TRBJ2-7	CASSPLPPTGVSSYEQYF	TGTGCCAGCTCACCTCTACCCCCGACAGGGGTGAGCTCCTACGAGCAGTACTTC
-	-	TRBV21-1	TRBJ2-7	CASSKRGFLYEQYF	TGTGCCAGCAGCAAACGAGGGTTCCTTTACGAGCAGTACTTC
TRBD1	-	TRBV28	TRBJ1-2	CASSFYFTGQTFYGYTF	TGTGCCAGCAGTTTTTATTTTACGGGACAGACCTTCTATGGCTACACCTTC
-	-	TRBV6-1	TRBJ1-5	CASSGTTQPQHF	TGTGCCAGCAGTGGCACAACCCAGCCCCAGCATTTT
-	-	TRBV28	TRBJ2-7	CASSPPGVRQFLF	TGTGCCAGCAGTCCCCCGGGAGTTCGGCAGTTTCTCTTC
TRBD2	-	TRBV9	TRBJ2-1	CASSLRLAGGNNEQFF	TGTGCCAGCAGCCTTCGCTTAGCGGGAGGTAACAATGAGCAGTTCTTC
-	-	TRBV2	TRBJ1-2	CASSEGTLLNGYTF	TGTGCCAGCAGTGAGGGGACTCTCCTTAATGGCTACACCTTC
-	-	TRBV30	TRBJ2-7	CAWSKQGYEQYF	TGTGCCTGGAGTAAACAGGGCTACGAGCAGTACTTC
TRBD2	-	TRBV5-1	TRBJ2-3	CASSLAATSGSTDTQYF	TGCGCCAGCAGCTTGGCCGCAACTAGCGGAAGCACAGATACGCAGTATTTT
TRBD1	-	TRBV30	TRBJ1-5	CAWGQGIGQPQHF	TGTGCCTGGGGACAGGGGATTGGTCAGCCCCAGCATTTT
-	-	TRBV28	TRBJ1-2	CASRPTGRYGYTF	TGTGCCAGCAGACCCACAGGGAGATATGGCTACACCTTC
-	-	TRBV18	TRBJ1-1	CASSPQITEAFF	TGTGCCAGCTCACCCCAGATCACTGAAGCTTTCTTT
-	-	TRBV19	TRBJ1-5	CASSSYSIPQPQHF	TGTGCCAGTAGTAGTTACAGTATACCTCAGCCCCAGCATTTT
-	-	TRBV18	TRBJ2-5	CASSETSPQETQYF	TGTGCCAGCTCGGAGACTAGTCCGCAAGAGACCCAGTACTTC
TRBD2	-	TRBV28	TRBJ2-7	CAAEGASGYEQYF	TGTGCCGCTGAAGGGGCTAGCGGCTACGAGCAGTACTTC
TRBD1	-	TRBV6-5	TRBJ1-1	CASSYRGDRGEAFF	TGTGCCAGCAGTTACAGGGGGGACAGGGGTGAAGCTTTCTTT
TRBD1	-	TRBV5-4	TRBJ2-5	CASTVQGAEETQYF	TGTGCCAGCACCGTACAGGGGGCGGAAGAGACCCAGTACTTC
-	-	TRBV5-8	TRBJ1-3	CASSLAVSLNSGNTIYF	TGTGCCAGCAGCTTGGCTGTGAGCCTAAACTCTGGAAACACCATATATTTT
TRBD2	-	TRBV2	TRBJ2-3	CASRPRLAGVTDTQYF	TGTGCCAGCCGCCCAAGGCTAGCGGGAGTCACAGATACGCAGTATTTT
TRBD1	-	TRBV18	TRBJ2-4	CASSRTGTGIQYF	TGTGCCAGCTCACGGACCGGGACAGGGATTCAGTACTTC
-	-	TRBV6-1	TRBJ1-2	CASSEWEGGYGYTF	TGTGCCAGCAGTGAATGGGAGGGGGGCTATGGCTACACCTTC
-	-	TRBV5-5	TRBJ2-6	CASSLRDPGKAGPGTF	TGTGCCAGCAGCTTACGGGACCCAGGGAAGGCGGGGCCAGGGACTTTC
TRBD1	-	TRBV18	TRBJ1-5	CASSSGQHSNQPQHF	TGTGCCAGCTCATCGGGACAGCATAGCAATCAGCCCCAGCATTTT
TRBD2	-	TRBV7-2	TRBJ2-3	CASSLRLAGGRSDTQYF	TGTGCCAGCAGCTTAAGACTAGCGGGAGGGAGGTCAGATACGCAGTATTTT
-	-	TRBV1	TRBJ2-7	CTSSLASGVHEQYF	TGCACCAGCAGCCTAGCTTCGGGGGTCCACGAGCAGTACTTC
-	-	TRBV28	TRBJ1-2	CASSWPGVLYGYTF	TGTGCCAGCAGCTGGCCAGGGGTCCTCTATGGCTACACCTTC
-	-	TRBV18	TRBJ1-2	CASSPTRPRGYTF	TGTGCCAGCTCACCAACGCGTCCGCGAGGCTACACCTTC
TRBD1	-	TRBV6-6	TRBJ2-7	CASNLGQGYEQYF	TGTGCCAGCAACCTGGGACAGGGCTACGAGCAGTACTTC
-	-	TRBV4-2	TRBJ2-2	CASSQDSQGNGELFF	TGTGCCAGCAGCCAAGATTCCCAGGGCAACGGGGAGCTGTTTTTT
TRBD1	-	TRBV11-3	TRBJ2-5	CASSLQQGVKETQYF	TGTGCCAGCAGCTTACAACAGGGGGTAAAAGAGACCCAGTACTTC
-	-	TRBV6-1	TRBJ1-1	CASRAAQAKYEAFF	TGTGCCAGCAGAGCGGCTCAGGCGAAGTATGAAGCTTTCTTT
TRBD2	-	TRBV6-5	TRBJ2-2	CASSYSSGGNTRELFF	TGTGCCAGCAGTTACTCTAGCGGGGGAAACACCCGGGAGCTGTTTTTT
-	few	TRBV9	TRBJ1-3	CASSVGAVRASGNTIYF	TGTGCCAGCAGCGTAGGGGCTGTGAGGGCCTCTGGAAACACCATATATTTT
-	once	TRBV2	TRBJ1-5	CASTLGRTLNQPQHF	TGTGCCAGCACCCTAGGACGGACTCTCAATCAGCCCCAGCATTTT
-	-	TRBV29-1	TRBJ2-2	CSVKLWSQSGELFF	TGCAGCGTAAAATTGTGGTCTCAGTCCGGGGAGCTGTTTTTT
TRBD2	-	TRBV29-1	TRBJ2-7	CSGKGRGPYEQYF	TGCAGCGGAAAAGGGAGGGGACCCTACGAGCAGTACTTC
TRBD2	-	TRBV11-2	TRBJ2-1	CASSPPGLAGGYEQFF	TGTGCCAGCAGCCCCCCGGGACTAGCGGGAGGATATGAGCAGTTCTTC
TRBD1	-	TRBV5-1	TRBJ2-7	CASSFGTGDEQYF	TGCGCCAGCAGCTTTGGGACAGGCGACGAGCAGTACTTC
TRBD2	-	TRBV7-6	TRBJ2-5	CASSLGAGVPETQYF	TGTGCCAGCAGCTTAGGAGCGGGAGTGCCTGAGACCCAGTACTTC
-	-	TRBV19	TRBJ2-7	CASSRDFYEQYF	TGTGCCAGTAGTAGGGACTTCTACGAGCAGTACTTC
TRBD2	-	TRBV7-6	TRBJ2-5	CASSSTAGVWETQYF	TGTGCCAGCAGCTCTACAGCGGGAGTCTGGGAGACCCAGTACTTC
TRBD1	-	TRBV19	TRBJ1-3	CASIDRGSGNTIYF	TGTGCCAGTATAGACAGGGGGTCTGGAAACACCATATATTTT